What follows are 9 T cell receptor beta chains derived from one specimen sequenced in a study of identical twins. MiXCR, run by TCRdb on the 5' RACE reads, gives a single entry per CDR3 protein. The profile covers 700,000 or so distinct CDR3 sequences, with around 20% appearing a single time and 4% to 4.5% taken by the ten largest. This sample was shared with a second study, whose subject was T cells expressing NK-cell markers.

The specimen sequenced was PBMCs. All receptors come from a woman aged 18 to 35 in good health.

This clonotype was counted only a few times. The rearrangement joins TRBV5-1 to TRBJ2-7; possible D gene TRBD1, 6 bases. Germline values: CDR1 SGHRS, CDR2 YFSETQ. The length of the CDR3 is 13 residues. V lost 4 bases to trimming and J lost 3 bases, with 11 bases between them. CDR3 protein: CASSPEDSYEQYF. Written as DNA, the CDR3 is TGCGCCAGCAGCCCAGAGGACAGCTACGAGCAGTACTTC.

This clonotype was picked up many times. J is TRBJ1-1 and V is TRBV12-3 or TRBV12-4; D is undetermined. This CDR3 spans 13 amino acids. V lost 2 bases, J lost 0 bases, and 4 bases lay in between. CDR3 bases: TGTGCCAGCAGTTTACTCTTGAACACTGAAGCTTTCTTT. Its protein is CASSLLLNTEAFF.

This clonotype occurred a few times. The chain uses TRBV12-3 or TRBV12-4 and TRBJ2-1; the D gene is possibly TRBD2 (5 bases). The CDR3 consists of 14 residues. Deletions cut 2 bases from V and 10 bases from J, with 15 bases between. The CDR3: CASSLRLATAEQFF. CDR3 coding DNA: TGTGCCAGCAGTTTACGGCTAGCCACGGCAGAGCAGTTCTTC.

This clonotype has more than one count but fewer than ten. The rearrangement uses TRBV12-3 or TRBV12-4 and TRBJ2-5; D unclear. This CDR3 spans 14 amino acids. Deletions cut 2 bases from V and 4 bases from J, with 11 bases between. The CDR3 protein is CASSLRGPRETQYF. CDR3 DNA: TGTGCCAGCAGTTTAAGAGGCCCCCGAGAGACCCAGTACTTC.

The V and J genes are TRBV2 and TRBJ2-5, with a tentative D call TRBD2 (5 bases). This CDR3 comprises 16 residues. The V end was cut by 6 bases, the J end by 2 bases, with 19 bases between. Germline V gives CDR1 SNHLY, CDR2 FYNNEI. In DNA, the CDR3 is TGTGCCAGCAGCGCTGGTTGGCGCGGGCTACAAGAGACCCAGTACTTC. It specifies CASSAGWRGLQETQYF.

The chain has TRBV5-1 and TRBJ2-3; D not resolved. V lost 6 bases, J lost 5 bases, and 7 bases lay in between. The CDR3 has 11 residues. Germline CDR1 and CDR2: SGHRS and YFSETQ. Here the CDR3 reads CASKIEDTQYF. The CDR3 coding sequence is TGCGCCAGCAAAATCGAAGATACGCAGTATTTT.

Turning to this clonotype: A junction end diverges from the germline sequence, so it may reflect a read error. V is TRBV20-1 and J is TRBJ2-1; no firm D call. Germline V gives CDR1 DFQATT, CDR2 SNEGSKA (reference sequence). The CDR3 has 12 amino acids. The CDR3 sequence: CGARFHQNEQFF. DNA of the CDR3: TGCGGTGCTAGATTTCACCAAAATGAGCAGTTCTTC.

J is TRBJ1-2 and V is TRBV25-1, with 8 bases that match TRBD1. This CDR3 is built from 18 residues. Germline V gene data show CDR1 as MGHDK and CDR2 as SYGVNS. With 3 bases clipped from V and 5 bases from J, the junction kept 17 bases outside the gene matches. The CDR3 DNA is TGTGCCAGCAGTGATTCCCCGGGACAGGAGGGAACTGGGTATGGCTACACCTTC. Translation: CASSDSPGQEGTGYGYTF.

V and J are TRBV5-5 and TRBJ2-6, with D uncertain. The CDR3 extends over 15 amino acids. Looked up from germline, CDR1 is SGHKS and CDR2 is YYEKEE (reference sequence). Trimming left V 4 bases short and J 1 base short, with 9 bases between. The CDR3 protein is CASSPAGSGANVLTF. DNA of the CDR3: TGTGCCAGCAGCCCCGCTGGTTCTGGGGCCAACGTCCTGACTTTC.